A selection of T cell receptor beta chains follows, all from one sample in a study of beta chain features in type 1 diabetes. The repertoire was sequenced with immunoSEQ multiplex PCR; TCRdb's copy has only in-frame clones and lacks some. Of 500,000 to 850,000 clones in the sample, over 11% are singletons; the top ten hold roughly 0.04%. Specimen: naive CD4+ T cells from blood. These receptors originate from a man younger than 30 with type 1 diabetes. CDR3s include the opening cysteine and the closing phenylalanine or tryptophan. A D gene is named only where the DNA matches it firmly. Rows give clone size only sometimes, using once, few, many, or a class for an expanded clone.

TRBJ1-5 - - TRBV28 CASSRSTSNQPQHF TGTGCCAGCAGTCGGAGTACCAGCAATCAGCCCCAGCATTTT
TRBJ1-1 - - TRBV20-1 CSALPGTEAFF TGCAGTGCTTTACCGGGGACTGAAGCTTTCTTT
TRBJ1-2 - - TRBV30 CAWSVLSGYTF TGTGCCTGGAGTGTACTCAGTGGCTACACCTTC
TRBJ1-2 - - TRBV29-1 CSVDPNGGNYGYTF TGCAGCGTTGACCCCAATGGGGGTAACTATGGCTACACCTTC
TRBJ2-3 - - TRBV14 CASSQGPYTQYF TGTGCCAGCAGCCAGGGGCCTTATACGCAGTATTTT
TRBJ2-2 - - TRBV11-2 CASSLSPNTGELFF TGTGCCAGCAGCTTGTCCCCTAACACCGGGGAGCTGTTTTTT
TRBJ2-7 - - TRBV7-9 CASSLFGEQYF TGTGCCAGCAGCTTATTCGGCGAGCAGTACTTC
TRBJ2-7 few - TRBV5-1 CASSAGSLVYEQYF TGCGCCAGCAGCGCGGGGAGTTTGGTCTACGAGCAGTACTTC
TRBJ1-1 - TRBD1 TRBV11-3 CASSSRGVNTEAFF TGTGCCAGCAGCAGCAGGGGGGTCAACACTGAAGCTTTCTTT
TRBJ2-7 few - TRBV28 CASSLTGEQYF TGTGCCAGCAGTTTGACGGGAGAGCAGTACTTC
TRBJ2-5 - - TRBV14 CASYGEGEVETQYF TGTGCCAGCTACGGAGAGGGGGAAGTAGAGACCCAGTACTTC
TRBJ2-7 - TRBD1 TRBV5-1 CASTPGGNEQYF TGCGCCAGCACACCAGGGGGAAACGAGCAGTACTTC
TRBJ1-1 few - TRBV12-5 CASSLETTEAFF TGTGCTAGTAGTTTGGAGACAACTGAAGCTTTCTTT
TRBJ2-2 few - TRBV29-1 CSVRGFGTGELFF TGCAGCGTTCGAGGGTTTGGCACCGGGGAGCTGTTTTTT
TRBJ2-7 - TRBD1 TRBV14 CASSQETKQGHSYEQYF TGTGCCAGCAGCCAAGAAACCAAACAGGGGCACTCCTACGAGCAGTACTTC
TRBJ1-2 - - TRBV9 CASSVDSGSYPGGNTF TGTGCCAGCAGCGTAGACTCCGGCAGCTATCCCGGTGGTAACACCTTC
TRBJ2-2 - TRBD1 TRBV14 CASSRGQGGTGELFF TGTGCCAGCAGCCGCGGACAGGGGGGCACCGGGGAGCTGTTTTTT
TRBJ2-1 - TRBD1 TRBV30 CAWSELRDRQFF TGTGCCTGGAGTGAACTCCGGGACAGACAGTTCTTC
TRBJ1-2 - TRBD1 TRBV29-1 CSVEGDRDYGYTF TGCAGCGTTGAAGGCGACAGGGACTATGGCTACACCTTC
TRBJ2-2 - - TRBV6-5 CASTGNTGELFF TGTGCCAGCACTGGTAACACCGGGGAGCTGTTTTTT
TRBJ2-3 - TRBD2 TRBV7-2 CASSLMTSGYTDTQYF TGTGCCAGCAGCTTAATGACTAGCGGGTACACAGATACGCAGTATTTT
TRBJ2-5 - - TRBV9 CASSVRPQGTQYF TGTGCCAGCAGCGTAAGGCCTCAGGGGACCCAGTACTTC
TRBJ2-1 - - TRBV2 CASSGDYNEQFF TGTGCCAGCAGTGGTGACTACAATGAGCAGTTCTTC
TRBJ2-7 few TRBD2 TRBV2 CASNPRELAGDEQYF TGTGCCAGCAACCCTCGAGAACTAGCGGGAGACGAGCAGTACTTC
TRBJ2-5 - - TRBV7-3 CASSSRHQETQYF TGTGCCAGCAGCTCCCGGCACCAAGAGACCCAGTACTTC
TRBJ2-3 few TRBD1 TRBV5-1 CASGTGTSLTDTQYF TGCGCCAGCGGGACAGGGACCAGCCTCACAGATACGCAGTATTTT
TRBJ1-1 few - TRBV5-1 CASSFEGMTFF TGCGCCAGCAGCTTTGAGGGTATGACTTTCTTT
TRBJ2-1 - TRBD2 TRBV12-5 CASALGLAGREQFF TGTGCTAGTGCCTTAGGACTAGCGGGAAGGGAGCAGTTCTTC
TRBJ1-1 few - TRBV7-2 CASSLGREGTEAFF TGTGCCAGCAGCTTAGGGAGGGAGGGCACTGAAGCTTTCTTT
TRBJ1-1 few TRBD1 TRBV30 CAYDRGGNTEAFF TGTGCCTATGACAGGGGCGGGAACACTGAAGCTTTCTTT
TRBJ1-3 few - TRBV4-1 CASSQGRRTSSGNTIYF TGCGCCAGCAGCCAAGGTCGGAGAACCTCCTCTGGAAACACCATATATTTT
TRBJ1-5 few - TRBV6-5 CASSYKREWGNQPQHF TGTGCCAGCAGTTACAAGAGGGAGTGGGGCAATCAGCCCCAGCATTTT